These 3 T cell receptor beta chains originate from one sample sequenced in a study of Graves' ophthalmopathy and Graves' hyperthyroidism (dated by TCRdb to 2017 to 2018). The instrument was an Illumina HiSeq 2000. TCR beta CDR3 regions were amplified from RNA transcripts for repertoire sequencing. The first round was an RT-PCR using HTBI primers with the Qiagen OneStep RT-PCR kit, and this first round was followed by a second-round multiplex PCR, then size selection and purification. In-frame beta chains were kept once TCRdb had trimmed the public reads at Q25 with fastp and called clones with MiXCR. Each record represents a unique CDR3 protein, reported with the most common genes and DNA among its rows. Present in this sample are hundreds of thousands of distinct CDR3 sequences, roughly 21% of which were seen just once. The biggest ten clones account for under 3% of the sample. Material: peripheral blood. The receptors shown here come from a woman younger than 35 with stable Graves' hyperthyroidism. Donor details come from another sample of the same person, matched by shared clones.

In this sample, this clonotype turned up many times. The chain couples TRBV20-1 to TRBJ2-2, with TRBD1 as a possible D gene (6 bases). The CDR3 length is 15 residues. The V gene's germline CDR1 is DFQATT and CDR2 SNEGSKA (reference sequence). The V end was cut by 3 bases, the J end by 1 base, with 12 bases between. The CDR3 DNA reads TGCAGTGCTAGGGGGGAAGGGGGGAACACCGGGGAGCTGTTTTTT. This codes for CSARGEGGNTGELFF.

This clonotype came up many times. This chain connects TRBV6-5 to TRBJ2-7; 12 bases agree with TRBD2. This CDR3 contains 16 residues. Germline loops: CDR1 MNHEY, CDR2 SVGAGI. V lost 7 bases and J lost 0; bases outside the gene matches: 7. The CDR3, as DNA: TGTGCCAGCATCCGTCTAGCGGGAGGGGCCTCCTACGAGCAGTACTTC. Its protein product is CASIRLAGGASYEQYF.

This clonotype was recorded at least ten times. The chain combines TRBV6-5 with TRBJ2-7, with D maybe TRBD1 (6 bases). The CDR3 runs to 13 residues. Looked up from germline, CDR1 is MNHEY and CDR2 is SVGAGI. V was clipped by 5 bases and J by 0 bases, with 8 bases between them. The CDR3 loop reads CASSRDNSYEQYF. As DNA, the CDR3 is TGTGCCAGCAGTAGGGACAACTCCTACGAGCAGTACTTC.